Presented here are 27 T cell receptor beta chains from one specimen sequenced in a study of cytomegalovirus exposure and HLA in healthy donors. The primer mix had 60 Vbeta and 13 Jbeta primers. Assay used: immunoSEQ multiplex PCR; TCRdb lists only in-frame clones, some missing. Of about 130,000 clones listed, about 73% are singletons. Material: PBMCs. The receptors shown here come from a woman aged 40 to 50 in good health and CMV-seropositive.

The rearrangement joins TRBV5-1 to TRBJ1-1; no clear D gene. Germline assignment: CDR1 SGHRS and CDR2 YFSETQ. This CDR3 is 14 amino acids long. The germline V and J ends were trimmed by 0 bases and 6 bases, with 12 bases remaining between them. CDR3 amino acids: CASSLGYGGPEAFF. The DNA for the CDR3 is TGCGCCAGCAGCTTGGGATACGGAGGGCCTGAAGCTTTCTTT.

The rearrangement links TRBV5-6 to TRBJ2-3; D unresolved. V gave up 4 bases and J gave up 4 bases, with 13 bases separating them. Germline V gene sequence: CDR1 SGHDT, CDR2 YYEEEE. CDR3 length equals 14 residues. This CDR3 is CASSPLAPADTQYF. In DNA form, the CDR3 reads TGTGCCAGCAGCCCCCTGGCCCCCGCAGATACGCAGTATTTT.

The rearrangement uses TRBV12-1 and TRBJ1-5. TRBV12-1 is classified as a pseudogene. CDR3 length equals 16 residues. The CDR3 coding sequence is TGTGCCAGCAGCCGAGCGGGGGGAGTGGGCAATCAGCCCCAGCATTTT. It specifies CASSRAGGVGNQPQHF.

This chain links TRBV5-1 with TRBJ2-4; 12 positions match TRBD2. CDR1 is SGHRS and CDR2 is YFSETQ in the germline V gene. The CDR3 has 18 amino acids. V shed 4 bases and J 0 bases; nucleotides not matched to a gene: 8. The CDR3 DNA reads TGCGCCAGCAGCCAAACTAGCGGGGGGACCTTAGCCAAAAACATTCAGTACTTC. Its protein is CASSQTSGGTLAKNIQYF.

The chain employs TRBV5-4 and TRBJ1-1, with 8 bases aligning to TRBD1. The germline V gene has CDR1 SGHNT and CDR2 YYREEE (reference sequence). With 4 bases clipped from V and 9 bases from J, the junction kept 17 bases outside the gene matches. The CDR3 sequence is 16 residues long. DNA of the CDR3: TGTGCCAGCAGCGGGATTACTCAGAAAGGACAGGGAAAAGCTTTCTTT. Its translation: CASSGITQKGQGKAFF.

V usage is TRBV2 and J usage is TRBJ1-4; the match to TRBD1 covers 10 bases. Trimming cost V 6 bases and J 8 bases; bases outside gene matches: 6. The length of the CDR3 is 14 residues. Germline V gene sequence: CDR1 SNHLY, CDR2 FYNNEI. CDR3 sequence: CASSWDRGREKLFF. The CDR3 nucleotides are TGTGCCAGCAGCTGGGACAGGGGACGAGAAAAACTGTTTTTT.

This clone was observed a few times. The V gene is TRBV4-3, the J gene TRBJ1-5; D uncertain. V lost 0 bases and J lost 0, with 6 bases in between. Germline V CDR1 and CDR2: LGHNA, YSLEER. This CDR3 has 15 residues. The DNA for the CDR3 is TGCGCCAGCAGCCAAGAAGCGTATAGCAATCAGCCCCAGCATTTT. Amino acids: CASSQEAYSNQPQHF.

A word on this clone: One end of the junction fails to match germline, which may point to a read error. This chain links TRBV7-9 with TRBJ2-1, with 10 bases that match TRBD2. Germline V CDR1 and CDR2: SEHNR, FQNEAQ (reference sequence). CDR3 length: 15 residues. This CDR3 reads CSSSLRTSGDNEQFF. CDR3 DNA: TGTTCCAGCAGCTTACGGACTAGCGGAGACAATGAGCAGTTCTTC.

CDR3 DNA sequence: TGTGCCAGCAGTCTCAGGGTCGCAACTAATGAAAAACTGTTTTTT. Translated: CASSLRVATNEKLFF. The rearrangement links TRBV25-1 to TRBJ1-4, with D tentatively TRBD1 (5 bases). Trimming cost V 5 bases and J 0 bases, with 10 bases left between them. Germline CDR1 and CDR2: MGHDK and SYGVNS. CDR3 length: 15 residues.

This chain uses TRBV11-2 with TRBJ1-2, with D possibly matching TRBD1 (5 bases). This CDR3 contains 14 residues. The V and J ends lost 1 base and 4 bases respectively, with 10 bases between them. Germline CDR1 and CDR2: SGHAT and FQNNGV. This CDR3 is CASSLAGGGYGYTF. CDR3 coding DNA: TGTGCCAGCAGCTTAGCCGGGGGGGGCTATGGCTACACCTTC.

The chain uses TRBV28 and TRBJ2-7; D not resolved. The CDR3 loop spans 13 amino acids. The V end was cut by 2 bases, the J end by 6 bases, with 11 bases between. Germline CDR1 is MDHEN and CDR2 is SYDVKM. CDR3 sequence reads: CASSLPLFLEQYF. CDR3 nucleotide sequence: TGTGCCAGCAGTTTACCCCTTTTCCTCGAGCAGTACTTC.

The V and J genes are TRBV7-8 and TRBJ1-6, with 8 positions matching TRBD1. V lost 5 bases, J lost 9 bases, and 12 bases stayed unmatched. The CDR3 loop spans 16 amino acids. The germline V gene encodes CDR1 SGHVS and CDR2 FQNEAQ. As DNA, the CDR3 is TGTGCCAGCAGCACCCCGGACAGGGAGAGGAGTTCACCCCTCCACTTT. Protein sequence: CASSTPDRERSSPLHF.

This clone came up once. Additional DNA sequences in this sample encode the identical CDR3. V gene TRBV9 combines with J gene TRBJ1-3, with D perhaps matching TRBD1 (5 bases). Between the trimmed V and J ends, which lost 0 bases and 0 bases, there was a span of 10 bases. Germline CDR1 is SGDLS and CDR2 is YYNGEE. This CDR3 region has 16 residues. CDR3 residues: CASSVVGGSSGNTIYF. CDR3 in DNA: TGTGCCAGCAGCGTAGTTGGGGGGAGCTCTGGAAACACCATATATTTT.

The V and J genes are TRBV7-3 and TRBJ2-5, with D unresolved. CDR3 size: 12 residues. CDR1 is SGHTA and CDR2 is FQGTGA in the germline V gene. Trimming cost V 3 bases and J 6 bases, with 8 bases left between them. The CDR3 is CASSFDGQTQYF. The CDR3 DNA reads TGTGCCAGCAGCTTTGATGGGCAGACCCAGTACTTC. The whole variable domain, filled in from reference TRBV7-3 and TRBJ2-5, reads GAGVSQTPSNKVTEKGKYVELRCDPISGHTALYWYRQSLGQGPEFLIYFQGTGAADDSGLPNDRFFAVRPEGSVSTLKIQRTERGDSAVYLCASSFDGQTQYFGPGTRLLVL.

This chain links TRBV7-2 with TRBJ1-3; 12 positions match TRBD1. The CDR3 is 16 amino acids. Germline values: CDR1 SGHTA, CDR2 FQGNSA. After removal of 1 base from V and 4 bases from J, the junction contained 2 bases not matched to a gene. Here the CDR3 reads CASSLGGTGGGNTIYF. The CDR3 DNA reads as TGTGCCAGCAGCTTAGGGGGGACAGGGGGCGGAAACACCATATATTTT.

This chain links TRBV28 with TRBJ1-6; D may be TRBD1 (5 bases). Germline CDR1 MDHEN, CDR2 SYDVKM. CDR3 length: 16 amino acids. V was cut by 5 bases and J by 4 bases, with 15 bases left in between. DNA for the CDR3: TGTGCCAGCAGTCCGCCGAGACAGAGTTATAATTCACCCCTCCACTTT. It codes for CASSPPRQSYNSPLHF.

The chain has TRBV6-6 and TRBJ2-1; 7 nucleotides agree with TRBD1. Trimming removed 6 bases from V and 8 bases from J; junction bases left unmatched: 4. CDR1 MNHNY and CDR2 SVGAGI come from the germline V gene (reference sequence). The CDR3 contains 12 residues. The chain's CDR3 is CASSHRGDEQFF. The CDR3 DNA sequence: TGTGCCAGCAGCCACAGGGGCGATGAGCAGTTCTTC.

The chain carries TRBV5-5 and TRBJ2-1, with TRBD2 as a possible D gene (6 bases). The CDR3 is made up of 16 amino acids. Germline CDR1 SGHKS, CDR2 YYEKEE (reference sequence). V was clipped by 5 bases and J by 0 bases, with 15 bases between them. CDR3 in amino acids: CASSYLAGSSYNEQFF. DNA for the CDR3: TGTGCCAGCAGTTACCTTGCGGGGAGCTCCTACAATGAGCAGTTCTTC.

This clone was counted only a few times. V usage is TRBV6-4 and J usage is TRBJ2-3; 10 bases map to TRBD2. With V trimmed by 2 bases and J by 5 bases, 4 bases remained unmatched. The CDR3 covers 15 residues. Germline values: CDR1 MRHNA, CDR2 SNTAGT. In nucleotides, the CDR3 is TGTGCCAGCAGTGACCTAGCGGGAGCCGGAGATACGCAGTATTTT. It translates to CASSDLAGAGDTQYF.

The chain employs TRBV28 and TRBJ1-1, with D perhaps matching TRBD1 (5 bases). V gave up 4 bases and J gave up 2 bases, with 14 bases separating them. Germline CDR1 and CDR2: MDHEN and SYDVKM. This CDR3 is 15 amino acids long. CDR3 in amino acids: CASSSYRSLNTEAFF. Here the CDR3 DNA reads TGTGCCAGCAGTTCGTACAGGTCTCTAAACACTGAAGCTTTCTTT.

This clone was detected only once. CDR3 DNA sequence: TGTGCCAGCAGCGATTCCGGGACTAGATCAATGGCCTACAATGAGCAGTTCTTC. This codes for CASSDSGTRSMAYNEQFF. The J gene is TRBJ2-1, the V gene TRBV9; TRBD2 matches at 8 bases. This CDR3 spans 18 amino acids. The V gene's germline CDR1 is SGDLS and CDR2 YYNGEE. V lost 3 bases and J lost 2; bases outside the gene matches: 13.

Here the CDR3 reads CASSLDRVVTF. The CDR3 coding sequence is TGCGCCAGCAGCTTAGACAGGGTCGTTACCTTC. This chain uses TRBV5-1 with TRBJ1-2, with TRBD1 matching over 7 bases. V was pared by 2 bases and J by 14 bases, with 6 bases of the junction left unmatched. CDR3 length equals 11 residues. CDR1 and CDR2 (germline): SGHRS, YFSETQ.

The genes are TRBV27 and TRBJ2-6; possible D gene TRBD1, 8 bases. Trimming pared 8 bases from V and 0 bases from J, leaving 14 bases between. CDR1 is MNHEY, CDR2 SMNVEV, per germline (reference sequence). The CDR3 extends over 16 amino acids. The chain's CDR3 is CASSYRGGSGANVLTF. DNA for the CDR3: TGTGCCAGCTCTTACAGGGGGGGCTCTGGGGCCAACGTCCTGACTTTC.

The chain has TRBV4-1 and TRBJ1-2; the D is unclear. Germline V lookup: CDR1 MGHRA, CDR2 YSYEKL. With 3 bases removed from V and 2 bases from J, the gap between germline ends came to 13 bases. The CDR3 extends over 15 amino acids. In nucleotides, the CDR3 is TGCGCCAGCAGCCACCCTCAGGCGGGGAACTATGGCTACACCTTC. The encoded protein is CASSHPQAGNYGYTF.

CDR3 nucleotide sequence: TGCGCCAGCAGCCAAGAGCGCGGGAGGAATAATGAAAAACTGTTTTTT. Amino acids: CASSQERGRNNEKLFF. J is TRBJ1-4 and V is TRBV4-1; D is uncertain. The V end was cut by 0 bases, the J end by 4 bases, with 12 bases between. The V gene's germline CDR1 is MGHRA and CDR2 YSYEKL. This CDR3 is built from 16 residues.

The chain joins TRBV27 to TRBJ1-2; TRBD1 agrees at 10 bases. The CDR3 extends over 17 amino acids. The germline gives CDR1 MNHEY, CDR2 SMNVEV (reference sequence). J lost 2 bases, V lost 6 bases, and 12 bases had no gene match. The CDR3 coding sequence is TGTGCCAGCAGCCCCGACAGGGGGCGAGACGTCAACTATGGCTACACCTTC. Translation gives CASSPDRGRDVNYGYTF.

This clone appeared once. The J gene is TRBJ1-2, the V gene TRBV5-1; D perhaps matches TRBD1 (5 bases). Trimming cost V 0 bases and J 6 bases, with 9 bases left between them. This CDR3 is built from 13 residues. From germline, CDR1 is SGHRS and CDR2 YFSETQ. The CDR3 DNA follows: TGCGCCAGCAGCTTGGGCTGGGGCGATGGCTACACCTTC. It encodes CASSLGWGDGYTF.